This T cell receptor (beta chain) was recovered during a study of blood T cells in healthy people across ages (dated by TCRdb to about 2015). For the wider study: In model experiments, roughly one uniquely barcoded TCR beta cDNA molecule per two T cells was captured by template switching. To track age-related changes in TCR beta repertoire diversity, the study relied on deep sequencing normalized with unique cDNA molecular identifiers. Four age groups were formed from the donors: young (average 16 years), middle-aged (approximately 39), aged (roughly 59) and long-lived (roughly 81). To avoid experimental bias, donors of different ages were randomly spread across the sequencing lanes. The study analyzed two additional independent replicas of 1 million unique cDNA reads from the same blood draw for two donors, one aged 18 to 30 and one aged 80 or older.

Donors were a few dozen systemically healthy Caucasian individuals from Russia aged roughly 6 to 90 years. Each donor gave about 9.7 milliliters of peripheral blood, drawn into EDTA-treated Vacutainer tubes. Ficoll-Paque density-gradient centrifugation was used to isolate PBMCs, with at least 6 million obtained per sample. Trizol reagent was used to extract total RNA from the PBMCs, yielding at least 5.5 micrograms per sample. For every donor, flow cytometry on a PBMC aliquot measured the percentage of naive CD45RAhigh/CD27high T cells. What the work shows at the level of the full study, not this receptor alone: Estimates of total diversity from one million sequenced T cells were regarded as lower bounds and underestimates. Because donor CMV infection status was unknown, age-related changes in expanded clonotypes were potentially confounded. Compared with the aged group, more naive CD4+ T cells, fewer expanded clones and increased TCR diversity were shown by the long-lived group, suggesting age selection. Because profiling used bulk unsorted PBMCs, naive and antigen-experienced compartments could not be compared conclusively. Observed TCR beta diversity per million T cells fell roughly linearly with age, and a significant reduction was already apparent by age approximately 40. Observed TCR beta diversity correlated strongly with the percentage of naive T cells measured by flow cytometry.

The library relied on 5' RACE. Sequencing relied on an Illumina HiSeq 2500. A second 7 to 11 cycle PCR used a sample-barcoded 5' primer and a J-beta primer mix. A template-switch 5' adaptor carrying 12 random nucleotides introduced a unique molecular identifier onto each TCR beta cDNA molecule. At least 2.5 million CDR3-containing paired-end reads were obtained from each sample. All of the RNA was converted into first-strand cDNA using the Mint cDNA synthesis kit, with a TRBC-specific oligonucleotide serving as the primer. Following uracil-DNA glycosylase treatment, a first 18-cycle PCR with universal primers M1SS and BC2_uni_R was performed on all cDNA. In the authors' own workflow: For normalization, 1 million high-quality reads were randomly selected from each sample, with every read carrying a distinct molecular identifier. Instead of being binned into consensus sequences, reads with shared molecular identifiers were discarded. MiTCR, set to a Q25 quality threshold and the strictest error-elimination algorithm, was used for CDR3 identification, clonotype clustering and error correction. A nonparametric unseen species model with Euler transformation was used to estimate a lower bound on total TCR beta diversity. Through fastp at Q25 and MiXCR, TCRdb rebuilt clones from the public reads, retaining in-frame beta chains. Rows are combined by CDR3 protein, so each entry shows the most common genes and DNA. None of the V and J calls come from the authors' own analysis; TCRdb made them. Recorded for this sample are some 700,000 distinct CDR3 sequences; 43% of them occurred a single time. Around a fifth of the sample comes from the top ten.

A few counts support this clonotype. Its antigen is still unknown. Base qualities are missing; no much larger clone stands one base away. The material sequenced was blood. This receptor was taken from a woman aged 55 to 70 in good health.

The nucleotide sequence reads TGTGCCAGCGGATTCACCGGGAGTCGGAATGAGCAGTTCTTC. The translation is CASGFTGSRNEQFF. The chain is made from TRBV13 and TRBJ2-1; TRBD2 is a possible D gene, resting on 6 matching bases. Deletion took 8 bases off V and 7 bases off J, with a span of 18 bases between the germline ends. CDR1 and CDR2 (PRHDT, FYEKMQ) derive from the germline V gene (reference sequence). The CDR3 goes from the cysteine to the phenylalanine over 14 residues. Only the CDR3 DNA stays, 42 bases, in frame from base 1.